Presented here are 18 T cell receptor beta chains from one specimen sequenced in a study of blood T cell repertoires in COVID-19. Assay: immunoSEQ multiplex PCR; the TCRdb copy retains only in-frame clones and omits some. The sample lists about 60,000 clones; 88% were seen once. The sequenced sample was peripheral blood. The receptors were gathered from a man aged 55 to 70 with acute or convalescent COVID-19.

The genes are TRBV24-1 and TRBJ2-5; 9 bases align to TRBD1. The CDR3 extends over 15 amino acids. With 4 bases clipped from V and 6 bases from J, the junction kept 8 bases outside the gene matches. The germline V gene has CDR1 KGHDR and CDR2 SFDVKD. CDR3 DNA: TGTGCCACCAGTGACCCGGGACAGGGTTTGAAGACCCAGTACTTC. It yields the protein CATSDPGQGLKTQYF.

This clone was seen ten or more times. The chain employs TRBV10-1 and TRBJ1-4, with D possibly being TRBD1 (5 bases). CDR3 length equals 19 residues. Trimming shortened V by 6 bases and J by 5 bases, and 28 bases separated the two germline ends. Looked up from germline, CDR1 is WNHNN and CDR2 is SYGVQD (reference sequence). CDR3 region: CASRPFLWGDPLPNEKLFF. CDR3 DNA sequence: TGCGCCAGCAGGCCCTTCTTATGGGGGGATCCGCTTCCAAATGAAAAACTGTTTTTT.

The chain carries TRBV4-2 and TRBJ1-2, with 8 bases lining up with TRBD1. CDR1 and CDR2 (germline): LGHNA, YNFKEQ. The CDR3 is made up of 16 amino acids. The trim removed 3 bases at V and 2 bases at J, leaving 8 bases unmatched. For the CDR3, the DNA is TGTGCCAGCAGCCACGTGGGAGGACAGGGAAACTATGGCTACACCTTC. Translating it yields CASSHVGGQGNYGYTF.

CDR3 sequence reads: CASREVSLRSPLHF. Written as DNA, the CDR3 is TGTGCCAGCAGGGAGGTGAGCCTTCGGTCACCCCTCCACTTT. The genes are TRBV6-5 and TRBJ1-6; D is unresolved. V shed 6 bases and J shed 10 bases, with 16 bases lying between them. CDR1 and CDR2 (germline): MNHEY, SVGAGI. CDR3 size: 14 residues.

CDR3: CASSFRLAGADEQFF. DNA for the CDR3: TGTGCCAGCAGCTTTCGACTAGCGGGAGCGGATGAGCAGTTCTTC. V and J are TRBV7-6 and TRBJ2-1, with 12 bases fitting TRBD2. V trimming: 3 bases; J trimming: 8 bases; junction bases outside the gene matches: 5. There are 15 residues in the CDR3. Per germline, CDR1 SGHVS and CDR2 FNYEAQ.

The J gene is TRBJ2-7, the V gene TRBV13; D perhaps matches TRBD1 (5 bases). CDR3 length: 13 residues. CDR1 and CDR2 from the germline V gene are PRHDT and FYEKMQ (reference sequence). V lost 1 base and J lost 2, with 6 bases in between. This CDR3 is CASSLAGTYEQYF. CDR3 in DNA: TGTGCCAGCAGCTTAGCAGGGACCTACGAGCAGTACTTC.

J is TRBJ2-1 and V is TRBV5-1; 9 positions match TRBD2. Per germline, CDR1 SGHRS and CDR2 YFSETQ. J lost 4 bases, V lost 4 bases, and 6 bases had no gene match. The CDR3 extends over 15 amino acids. The CDR3 nucleotides are TGCGCCAGCAGCATTAGCGGGGGCGGGTACAATGAGCAGTTCTTC. It yields the protein CASSISGGGYNEQFF. Full variable domain (remainder filled in from reference TRBV5-1 and TRBJ2-1): KAGVTQTPRYLIKTRGQQVTLSCSPISGHRSVSWYQQTPGQGLQFLFEYFSETQRNKGNFPGRFSGRQFSNSRSEMNVSTLELGDSALYLCASSISGGGYNEQFFGPGTRLTVL.

The chain is built from TRBV29-1 and TRBJ1-2; 7 bases are shared with TRBD1. In germline, CDR1 is SQVTM, CDR2 ANQGSEA. Trimming removed 7 bases from V and 0 bases from J; junction bases left unmatched: 5. The length of the CDR3 is 13 residues. The CDR3 is CSGRTGANYGYTF. CDR3 sequence (DNA): TGCAGCGGCAGGACAGGAGCTAACTATGGCTACACCTTC.

The chain recombines TRBV7-9 with TRBJ2-1; D might be TRBD2 (6 bases). Germline V gene data show CDR1 as SEHNR and CDR2 as FQNEAQ (reference sequence). V was trimmed by 1 base and J by 10 bases, leaving 17 bases between them. This CDR3 comprises 15 residues. The CDR3 sequence is CASSLVRGPLLEQFF. DNA of the CDR3: TGTGCCAGCAGCTTAGTGCGGGGCCCTCTGCTGGAGCAGTTCTTC.

The chain combines TRBV4-2 with TRBJ2-3; 11 nucleotides match TRBD2. The germline V gene has CDR1 LGHNA and CDR2 YNFKEQ. This CDR3 is built from 16 residues. V was pared by 3 bases and J by 6 bases, with 8 bases of the junction left unmatched. In DNA, the CDR3 is TGTGCCAGCAGCCACCCGACTAGCGGGATAACGGATACGCAGTATTTT. Its translation is CASSHPTSGITDTQYF.

The chain carries TRBV19 and TRBJ2-3; TRBD2 matches at 13 bases. The CDR3 has 16 amino acids. The germline V gene encodes CDR1 LNHDA and CDR2 SQIVND (reference sequence). The V gene end was trimmed by 5 bases and the J gene end by 0 bases; junction bases not matched to a gene: 2. CDR3 sequence (DNA): TGTGCCAGTAGTCCGGGACTAGCGGGGAGCACAGATACGCAGTATTTT. Its translation: CASSPGLAGSTDTQYF.

This chain connects TRBV29-1 to TRBJ1-1, with 8 bases lining up with TRBD1. Trimming cost V 0 bases and J 3 bases; bases outside gene matches: 3. The CDR3 totals 14 residues. Germline V gives CDR1 SQVTM, CDR2 ANQGSEA. The CDR3 reads CSVEDTGGDTEAFF. The CDR3 nucleotides are TGCAGCGTTGAAGATACAGGGGGGGACACTGAAGCTTTCTTT.

The rearrangement joins TRBV6-1 to TRBJ1-5; a weak D match, TRBD1 (5 bases). The CDR3 loop spans 17 amino acids. CDR1 is MNHNS and CDR2 is SASEGT in the germline V gene. Trimming stripped 1 base from V and 5 bases from J, with 18 bases between. The CDR3 bases are TGTGCCAGCAGTGAAGGGGCCGGTGCAGGGATTTATCAGCCCCAGCATTTT. This gives the protein CASSEGAGAGIYQPQHF.

The chain recombines TRBV11-2 with TRBJ1-3; D is ambiguous. CDR1 and CDR2 (germline): SGHAT, FQNNGV. Trimming took 5 bases from V and 3 from J, leaving 17 bases between them. This CDR3 is 16 amino acids long. CDR3 DNA sequence: TGTGCCAGCAGCCGGGCCGGGATTCTTGGTGGAAACACCATATATTTT. It specifies CASSRAGILGGNTIYF.

This rearrangement joins TRBV11-2 to TRBJ1-1; possible D gene TRBD1, 5 bases. The germline gives CDR1 SGHAT, CDR2 FQNNGV. V lost 1 base and J 10 bases, leaving 16 bases between the germline ends. This CDR3 region has 14 residues. CDR3 in DNA: TGTGCCAGCAGCTTAGCGGCAGGGTCAGGAAGAGCTTTCTTT. Residues: CASSLAAGSGRAFF.

The chain couples TRBV5-1 to TRBJ2-1, with D tentatively TRBD2 (5 bases). This CDR3 is built from 13 residues. Germline CDR1 and CDR2: SGHRS and YFSETQ. V shed 4 bases and J shed 7 bases, with 12 bases lying between them. The CDR3 sequence is CASSPDSKNEQFF. In DNA, the CDR3 is TGCGCCAGCAGCCCGGACTCCAAAAATGAGCAGTTCTTC.

The rearrangement links TRBV28 to TRBJ2-1; 10 bases map to TRBD1. The V gene end was trimmed by 2 bases and the J gene end by 5 bases; junction bases not matched to a gene: 6. The germline V gene encodes CDR1 MDHEN and CDR2 SYDVKM. The CDR3 runs to 16 residues. The CDR3 DNA is TGTGCCAGCAGTTTACCCCGGGACAGGGGAAACAATGAGCAGTTCTTC. As protein: CASSLPRDRGNNEQFF.

CDR3 protein: CASTGGQGVSGHSYNEQFF. CDR3 bases: TGTGCCAGCACAGGCGGACAGGGGGTTAGCGGGCACTCCTACAATGAGCAGTTCTTC. The gene calls are TRBV28 and TRBJ2-1; 10 bases match TRBD1. In germline, CDR1 is MDHEN, CDR2 SYDVKM. The V gene end was trimmed by 7 bases and the J gene end by 0 bases; junction bases not matched to a gene: 15. The CDR3 has 19 amino acids.